The T cell receptor (beta chain) described here comes from a study of regulatory T cells in long-lasting Graves disease. Study observations and caveats: Study was limited to peripheral blood, excluding thyroid tissue. Newly diagnosed patients had higher TCR diversity than persistent Graves' patients did.

As to time point: persistent/refractory GD, antithyroid drugs over 5 years with positive TRAb. PBMC-derived RNA was used for the TCR library. The diagnosis of Graves' disease used American Thyroid Association guidelines. This clonotype has at least ten counts. What it binds is not known. CDR3-region Arm-PCR and iRepertoire HTBI primers produced the TCR beta libraries. TCRdb reprocessed the multiplex PCR reads via MiXCR and lists one record per CDR3 protein. This table holds a few hundred thousand distinct CDR3 sequences, under 25% found once. The origin of this receptor is a female donor with Graves disease. Sample: peripheral blood mononuclear cells (PBMCs), taken when the disease was refractory, from a patient treated with antithyroid drugs.

The CDR3 loop is CAWSVLGFGKLFF. CDR3 in DNA: TGTGCCTGGAGTGTCTTAGGGTTTGGAAAACTGTTTTTT. The chain is built from TRBV30 and TRBJ1-4; D is unresolved. The germline V gene has CDR1 GTSNPN and CDR2 SVGIG (reference sequence). CDR3 length: 13 amino acids. V shed 0 bases and J shed 10 bases, with 12 bases lying between them.